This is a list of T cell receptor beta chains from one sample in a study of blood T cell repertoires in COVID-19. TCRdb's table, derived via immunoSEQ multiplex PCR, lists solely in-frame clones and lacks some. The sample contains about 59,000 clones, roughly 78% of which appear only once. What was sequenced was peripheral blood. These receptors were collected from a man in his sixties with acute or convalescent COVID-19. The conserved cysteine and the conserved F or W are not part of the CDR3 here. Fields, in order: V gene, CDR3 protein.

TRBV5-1	ASSLKGETGFDGYT
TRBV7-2	ASSKRELEGNEQF
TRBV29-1	SVEAVGYT
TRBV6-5	ASSYSVASRIDTQY
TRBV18	ASSPPVQVNTGELF
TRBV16	ASSLYRGPEQY
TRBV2	ASAETIQETQY
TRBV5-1	ASSLVTDSPYEQY
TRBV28	VTRPTNTEAF
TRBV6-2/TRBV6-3	ASSYLSGRDTQY
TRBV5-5	ASSLDRVHQPQH
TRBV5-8	ASSQPPTSGISYNEQF
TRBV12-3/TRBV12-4	ASSFSREQPQH
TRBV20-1	SASGTAREQY
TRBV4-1	ASAAEGQGRTGYT
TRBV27	ASSRGGGNQPQH
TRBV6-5	ASSRTAAGQRGYT
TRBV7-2	ASSSRGQGDEQY
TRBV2	ASKSLTGQNQPQH
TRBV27	ASSFGKNSPLH
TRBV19	ASSRLRQHGYT
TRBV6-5	ASSMTTNTEAF
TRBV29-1	TVGGESVGGYT
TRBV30	AWSVRGGNEQF
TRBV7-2	ASSMGGGGGYNQPQH
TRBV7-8	ASSSTGTRNYNEQF
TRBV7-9	ASSSRTGMNTEAF
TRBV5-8	ASSLISGGPAGELF